The rows below give T cell receptor beta chains drawn from one sample of a study of blood T cell repertoires in COVID-19. Data came from immunoSEQ multiplex PCR; TCRdb stores just in-frame clones and leaves some out. In the table there are 25,000 to 35,000 clones, 85% to 95% of which are singletons. Sequenced sample: peripheral blood. The receptors were sampled from a woman aged 70-85 years with COVID-19, enrolled during active disease. Each CDR3 is given with its conserved first and last residue. Fields, in order: D gene, J gene, V gene, clone size, CDR3 protein, CDR3 DNA. The D gene is left open where the match is weak. Rows give clone size only sometimes, using once, few, many, or a class for an expanded clone.

D gene: TRBD2
J gene: TRBJ2-5
V gene: TRBV6-6
clone size: once
CDR3 protein: CASRSPGLAGRETQYF
CDR3 DNA: TGTGCCAGCAGAAGCCCTGGACTAGCGGGACGGGAGACCCAGTACTTC

D gene: -
J gene: TRBJ2-5
V gene: TRBV7-9
clone size: -
CDR3 protein: CASSSSPLGTSGSQETQYF
CDR3 DNA: TGTGCCAGCAGCTCTAGTCCCCTCGGGACTTCTGGAAGCCAAGAGACCCAGTACTTC

D gene: TRBD2
J gene: TRBJ2-1
V gene: TRBV5-1
clone size: few
CDR3 protein: CASSLAGNEQFF
CDR3 DNA: TGCGCCAGCAGTCTAGCGGGGAATGAGCAGTTCTTC

D gene: TRBD1
J gene: TRBJ1-4
V gene: TRBV9
clone size: -
CDR3 protein: CASSRDRGNEKLFF
CDR3 DNA: TGTGCCAGCAGCCGGGACAGGGGAAACGAAAAACTGTTTTTT

D gene: TRBD2
J gene: TRBJ2-1
V gene: TRBV6-1
clone size: -
CDR3 protein: CASSEVKAGGRDEQFF
CDR3 DNA: TGTGCCAGCAGTGAAGTGAAAGCGGGAGGGCGGGATGAGCAGTTCTTC

D gene: TRBD1
J gene: TRBJ1-4
V gene: TRBV27
clone size: -
CDR3 protein: CASRRDRAEKLFF
CDR3 DNA: TGTGCCAGCAGACGCGACAGGGCTGAAAAACTGTTTTTT

D gene: TRBD2
J gene: TRBJ2-7
V gene: TRBV27
clone size: -
CDR3 protein: CASSKAGGVYEQYF
CDR3 DNA: TGTGCCAGCAGTAAAGCGGGAGGGGTCTACGAGCAGTACTTC

D gene: -
J gene: TRBJ2-1
V gene: TRBV5-8
clone size: -
CDR3 protein: CASSSLTNLRRNEQFF
CDR3 DNA: TGTGCCAGCAGCTCCCTTACAAATCTTAGGCGGAATGAGCAGTTCTTC

D gene: -
J gene: TRBJ2-2
V gene: TRBV19
clone size: -
CDR3 protein: CASTTGVPGELFF
CDR3 DNA: TGTGCCAGTACTACTGGAGTACCCGGGGAGCTGTTTTTT

D gene: -
J gene: TRBJ2-3
V gene: TRBV1
clone size: -
CDR3 protein: CTSSFPLGGGPGTQYF
CDR3 DNA: TGCACCAGCAGCTTCCCTCTGGGGGGAGGGCCAGGTACGCAGTATTTT

D gene: TRBD1
J gene: TRBJ2-1
V gene: TRBV28
clone size: -
CDR3 protein: CASSGTGSRNEQFF
CDR3 DNA: TGTGCCAGCAGTGGGACAGGCTCCAGGAATGAGCAGTTCTTC

D gene: -
J gene: TRBJ2-5
V gene: TRBV7-9
clone size: -
CDR3 protein: CASSPPGAAQETQYF
CDR3 DNA: TGTGCCAGCAGCCCCCCGGGAGCGGCTCAGGAGACCCAGTACTTC

D gene: -
J gene: TRBJ1-3
V gene: TRBV5-3
clone size: -
CDR3 protein: CARSLNRYSGNTIYF
CDR3 DNA: TGTGCCAGAAGCTTGAACAGGTACTCTGGAAACACCATATATTTT

D gene: -
J gene: TRBJ2-3
V gene: TRBV30
clone size: once
CDR3 protein: CAWSFAGSTDTQYF
CDR3 DNA: TGTGCCTGGAGTTTCGCGGGAAGCACAGATACGCAGTATTTT

D gene: -
J gene: TRBJ1-1
V gene: TRBV27
clone size: -
CDR3 protein: CASSLRDMNTEAFF
CDR3 DNA: TGTGCCAGCAGTCTCCGGGACATGAACACTGAAGCTTTCTTT

D gene: -
J gene: TRBJ2-7
V gene: TRBV5-3
clone size: once
CDR3 protein: CARSLPCF
CDR3 DNA: TGTGCCAGAAGCTTGCCCTGCTTC

D gene: TRBD1
J gene: TRBJ2-1
V gene: TRBV7-9
clone size: -
CDR3 protein: CASSLGGQGSYNEQFF
CDR3 DNA: TGTGCCAGCAGCTTAGGGGGACAGGGGTCCTACAATGAGCAGTTCTTC

D gene: TRBD1
J gene: TRBJ1-4
V gene: TRBV6-6
clone size: -
CDR3 protein: CASSSNRGEKLFF
CDR3 DNA: TGTGCCAGCAGCAGTAACAGGGGAGAAAAACTGTTTTTT

D gene: TRBD1
J gene: TRBJ1-6
V gene: TRBV30
clone size: -
CDR3 protein: CAWSVMGTENSPLHF
CDR3 DNA: TGTGCCTGGAGTGTAATGGGGACAGAGAATTCACCCCTCCACTTT

D gene: -
J gene: TRBJ2-1
V gene: TRBV4-2
clone size: -
CDR3 protein: CASSQPFSRRLEQFF
CDR3 DNA: TGTGCCAGCAGCCAACCATTTTCCCGGAGGCTTGAGCAGTTCTTC

D gene: -
J gene: TRBJ2-7
V gene: TRBV28
clone size: -
CDR3 protein: CASSQLGLPSYEQYF
CDR3 DNA: TGTGCCAGCAGCCAGTTGGGACTCCCTTCCTACGAGCAGTACTTC

D gene: -
J gene: TRBJ1-1
V gene: TRBV7-8
clone size: -
CDR3 protein: CASTYEGVNTEAFF
CDR3 DNA: TGTGCCAGCACCTACGAAGGGGTGAACACTGAAGCTTTCTTT

D gene: -
J gene: TRBJ2-6
V gene: TRBV28
clone size: -
CDR3 protein: CASSRQTSGANVLTF
CDR3 DNA: TGTGCCAGCAGTCGACAAACCTCTGGGGCCAACGTCCTGACTTTC

D gene: TRBD2
J gene: TRBJ2-7
V gene: TRBV7-6
clone size: -
CDR3 protein: CASSLAPAGVGEQYF
CDR3 DNA: TGTGCCAGCAGCTTAGCGCCCGCGGGGGTGGGCGAGCAGTACTTC

D gene: -
J gene: TRBJ1-5
V gene: TRBV7-8
clone size: -
CDR3 protein: CASSWGRGQPQHF
CDR3 DNA: TGTGCCAGCAGTTGGGGTAGGGGTCAGCCCCAGCATTTT

D gene: -
J gene: TRBJ1-1
V gene: TRBV19
clone size: -
CDR3 protein: CASRRWGGSQGTEAFF
CDR3 DNA: TGTGCCAGTAGGAGGTGGGGGGGGTCCCAAGGCACTGAAGCTTTCTTT

D gene: TRBD1
J gene: TRBJ1-2
V gene: TRBV12-3/TRBV12-4
clone size: once
CDR3 protein: CASSSRTGHTF
CDR3 DNA: TGTGCCAGCAGTTCTAGGACAGGACACACCTTC

D gene: -
J gene: TRBJ2-2
V gene: TRBV24-1
clone size: -
CDR3 protein: CATGTGTSGELFF
CDR3 DNA: TGTGCCACCGGCACAGGGACGAGCGGGGAGCTGTTTTTT

D gene: -
J gene: TRBJ2-1
V gene: TRBV14
clone size: once
CDR3 protein: CASSHTKRNEQFF
CDR3 DNA: TGTGCCAGCAGCCACACCAAGCGCAATGAGCAGTTCTTC

D gene: TRBD2
J gene: TRBJ2-7
V gene: TRBV5-1
clone size: -
CDR3 protein: CASSFVAGNYEQYF
CDR3 DNA: TGCGCCAGCAGCTTTGTAGCGGGAAACTACGAGCAGTACTTC

D gene: -
J gene: TRBJ1-1
V gene: TRBV27
clone size: -
CDR3 protein: CASSYRAVNTEAFF
CDR3 DNA: TGTGCCAGCAGTTACAGGGCGGTGAACACTGAAGCTTTCTTT

D gene: TRBD1
J gene: TRBJ1-1
V gene: TRBV28
clone size: -
CDR3 protein: CASLTGGYTEAFF
CDR3 DNA: TGTGCCAGCCTCACAGGGGGCTACACTGAAGCTTTCTTT

D gene: -
J gene: TRBJ2-7
V gene: TRBV7-2
clone size: -
CDR3 protein: CASSLAGIRNEQYF
CDR3 DNA: TGTGCCAGCAGCTTAGCCGGGATTCGCAACGAGCAGTACTTC

D gene: -
J gene: TRBJ1-2
V gene: TRBV19
clone size: once
CDR3 protein: CASSIGGGGNYGYTF
CDR3 DNA: TGTGCCAGTAGTATAGGAGGAGGCGGTAACTATGGCTACACCTTC